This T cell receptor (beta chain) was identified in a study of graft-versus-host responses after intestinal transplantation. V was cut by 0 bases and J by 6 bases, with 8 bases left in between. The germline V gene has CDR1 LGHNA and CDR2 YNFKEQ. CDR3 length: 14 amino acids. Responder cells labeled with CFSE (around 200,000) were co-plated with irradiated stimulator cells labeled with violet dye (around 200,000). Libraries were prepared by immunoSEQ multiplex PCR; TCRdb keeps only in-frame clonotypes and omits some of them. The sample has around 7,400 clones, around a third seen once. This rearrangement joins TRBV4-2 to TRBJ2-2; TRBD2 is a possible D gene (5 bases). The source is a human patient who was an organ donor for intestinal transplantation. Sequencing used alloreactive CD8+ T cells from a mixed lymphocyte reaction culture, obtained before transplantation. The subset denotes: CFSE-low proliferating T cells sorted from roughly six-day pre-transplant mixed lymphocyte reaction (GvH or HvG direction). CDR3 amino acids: CASSQELAAGELFF. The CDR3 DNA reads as TGTGCCAGCAGCCAAGAGCTAGCTGCCGGGGAGCTGTTTTTT.